This T cell receptor beta chain was recovered during a study of response to subunit inactivated influenza vaccine. Study-level results: It was the authors' suggestion that each seasonal influenza vaccination recruits few new T cells.

This clonotype showed up many times. Its antigen is not known. The germline CDR1 and CDR2 sequences are DFQATT and SNEGSKA (reference sequence). CDR3 length: 15 residues. V gave up 3 bases and J gave up 1 base; unmatched junction bases: 7. MiXCR, applied by TCRdb to the RT-PCR reads, yields one record per CDR3 protein. The table has roughly 500,000 distinct CDR3 sequences, approximately 17% seen once. Here the sequenced sample was CD4+ T cells sorted from PBMCs, taken about 23 months after vaccination. The receptor's source is a man aged 50-75 years who received an inactivated influenza vaccine. The rearrangement links TRBV20-1 to TRBJ2-3, with 7 nucleotides matching TRBD2. The CDR3 DNA is TGCAGTGCTAGGGTTAGCGGACTAGGCACAGATACGCAGTATTTT. Translation: CSARVSGLGTDTQYF.